This T cell receptor (beta chain) was identified in a study of shared clonotypes between healthy human individuals. Naive CD8 cells were CD45RO-negative, positively selected for CCR7, excluding terminally differentiated effector memory CD45RA+ cells. Germline V CDR1 and CDR2: MNHEY, SMNVEV (reference sequence). The V gene lost 4 bases and the J gene lost 6 bases, with 7 bases spanning the gap. The CDR3 covers 12 residues. Source study methods: In the immunoSEQ data, sequences were junction-only and lacked quality scores, so filtering differed. Libraries were prepared by immunoSEQ multiplex PCR; TCRdb keeps only in-frame clonotypes and omits some of them. That table is the source of V, J and clone size, and D and trimming were worked out from the DNA. The table includes roughly 1,800,000 clones, just under 95% detected once.

This sequence joins TRBV27 and TRBJ2-1; unclear D gene. The clonotype was recovered from a man aged 18 to 30 in good health. The material sequenced was naive CD8+ T cells sorted from blood. The CDR3 coding sequence is TGTGCCAGCAGTTCTGGTTTCAATGAGCAGTTCTTC. This codes for CASSSGFNEQFF.